One and the same sample provided the 13 T cell receptor beta chains below, sequenced in a study of cytomegalovirus exposure and HLA in healthy donors. Both 60 Vbeta primers and 13 Jbeta primers went into the PCR. TCRdb's table, derived via immunoSEQ multiplex PCR, lists solely in-frame clones and lacks some. Altogether roughly 100,000 clones are present, over 75% being singletons, with the ten largest covering more than 3%. The sample was PBMCs. The receptors here all came from a female donor in good health and CMV-seropositive.

V gene TRBV10-3 combines with J gene TRBJ1-2; 10 bases match TRBD1. Germline trimming cut 1 base from V and 3 bases from J; bases unmatched to any gene: 2. CDR3 size: 15 residues. Germline V gene lookup returns CDR1 ENHRY and CDR2 SYGVKD. The CDR3 is CAISEFGTGDYGYTF. The CDR3 DNA sequence: TGTGCCATCAGTGAGTTCGGGACAGGGGACTATGGCTACACCTTC.

This clone has only one observation. The chain couples TRBV7-6 to TRBJ1-3; the D gene is possibly TRBD1 (5 bases). CDR1 is SGHVS, CDR2 FNYEAQ, per germline. The CDR3 loop spans 14 amino acids. V was pared by 2 bases and J by 4 bases, with 9 bases between. This CDR3 reads CASSLNGAGNTIYF. The CDR3 coding sequence is TGTGCCAGCAGCTTAAATGGGGCCGGAAACACCATATATTTT.

The V and J genes are TRBV5-6 and TRBJ2-5; TRBD1 agrees at 7 bases. Unmatched junction bases numbered 3, after V lost 0 bases and J lost 4 bases. The CDR3 contains 14 residues. Germline-derived CDR1 and CDR2 are SGHDT and YYEEEE. CDR3 residues: CASSLAGGAETQYF. CDR3 coding DNA: TGTGCCAGCAGCTTGGCAGGGGGAGCAGAGACCCAGTACTTC.

The chain links TRBV2 to TRBJ2-3; no clear D. V lost 3 bases to trimming and J lost 6 bases, with 13 bases between them. The length of the CDR3 is 14 residues. Germline V CDR1 and CDR2: SNHLY, FYNNEI. The CDR3 DNA sequence: TGTGCCAGCAGTGACTCATTAGTGGTGGATACGCAGTATTTT. This sequence encodes CASSDSLVVDTQYF.

The chain links TRBV14 to TRBJ1-1; 7 bases line up with TRBD1. Germline V gene lookup returns CDR1 SGHDN and CDR2 FVKESK. This CDR3 contains 14 residues. V was pared by 4 bases and J by 5 bases, with 7 bases of the junction left unmatched. CDR3 sequence: CASSLYRGGTEAFF. The CDR3 DNA reads as TGTGCCAGCAGCCTATACAGGGGTGGTACTGAAGCTTTCTTT.

Here the CDR3 reads CASRQGTLNTEAFF. As DNA, the CDR3 is TGTGCCAGCAGACAGGGTACCTTGAACACTGAAGCTTTCTTT. The rearrangement uses TRBV2 and TRBJ1-1; TRBD1 is a possible D gene (6 bases). V was trimmed by 6 bases and J by 0 bases, leaving 11 bases between them. Germline CDR1 SNHLY, CDR2 FYNNEI. This CDR3 region has 14 residues.

The chain carries TRBV25-1 and TRBJ1-2; maybe TRBD1 (5 bases). Trimming stripped 4 bases from V and 4 bases from J, with 13 bases between. This CDR3 comprises 14 residues. Germline V gene sequence: CDR1 MGHDK, CDR2 SYGVNS. CDR3 coding DNA: TGTGCCAGCAGTGCGGTGGGGGGTAGCTATGGCTACACCTTC. It yields the protein CASSAVGGSYGYTF.

The chain uses TRBV5-6 and TRBJ2-2; D uncertain. Trimming took off 0 bases at V and 4 bases at J, with 4 bases between the two ends. CDR3 size: 13 residues. Looked up from germline, CDR1 is SGHDT and CDR2 is YYEEEE. CDR3 coding DNA: TGTGCCAGCAGCTTGGGGCTCACCGGGGAGCTGTTTTTT. This encodes CASSLGLTGELFF.

The genes are TRBV27 and TRBJ1-6; 7 positions match TRBD1. CDR1 and CDR2 (germline): MNHEY, SMNVEV (reference sequence). The CDR3 runs to 15 residues. V trimming: 8 bases; J trimming: 6 bases; junction bases outside the gene matches: 10. The CDR3 spells CASSDRLGINSPLHF. CDR3 nucleotide sequence: TGTGCCAGCTCGGACAGGCTCGGGATTAATTCACCCCTCCACTTT.

The chain carries TRBV28 and TRBJ2-1; possibly TRBD1 for D (5 bases). The CDR3 runs 15 residues. Germline CDR1 and CDR2: MDHEN and SYDVKM. Between the trimmed V and J ends, which lost 8 bases and 8 bases, there was a span of 22 bases. CDR3 sequence reads: CASGAPQGSFYEQFF. CDR3 DNA: TGTGCCAGCGGGGCACCCCAGGGAAGTTTCTATGAGCAGTTCTTC.

V and J are TRBV5-5 and TRBJ2-3, with D perhaps TRBD2 (5 bases). Germline V gene sequence: CDR1 SGHKS, CDR2 YYEKEE (reference sequence). Trimming cost V 0 bases and J 0 bases, with 5 bases left between them. The CDR3 contains 14 residues. The CDR3 region has the DNA TGTGCCAGCAGCTTGGCGGGGAGCACAGATACGCAGTATTTT. Translating gives CASSLAGSTDTQYF.

The chain carries TRBV7-9 and TRBJ2-3; perhaps TRBD2 as D (5 bases). The CDR3 is 15 amino acids. V lost 1 base, J lost 6 bases, and 14 bases lay in between. Germline V lookup: CDR1 SEHNR, CDR2 FQNEAQ (reference sequence). CDR3: CASSLVVGEADTQYF. The CDR3 region has the DNA TGTGCCAGCAGCTTAGTCGTGGGAGAGGCGGATACGCAGTATTTT.

This clone occurred a few times. This sequence joins TRBV4-2 and TRBJ2-3; the match to TRBD2 covers 12 bases. Looked up from germline, CDR1 is LGHNA and CDR2 is YNFKEQ. With 1 base clipped from V and 3 bases from J, the junction kept 5 bases outside the gene matches. The CDR3 length is 17 residues. CDR3 in DNA: TGTGCCAGCAGCCAAGGCTCTAGCGGGGGGGCTACAGATACGCAGTATTTT. Translating it yields CASSQGSSGGATDTQYF.